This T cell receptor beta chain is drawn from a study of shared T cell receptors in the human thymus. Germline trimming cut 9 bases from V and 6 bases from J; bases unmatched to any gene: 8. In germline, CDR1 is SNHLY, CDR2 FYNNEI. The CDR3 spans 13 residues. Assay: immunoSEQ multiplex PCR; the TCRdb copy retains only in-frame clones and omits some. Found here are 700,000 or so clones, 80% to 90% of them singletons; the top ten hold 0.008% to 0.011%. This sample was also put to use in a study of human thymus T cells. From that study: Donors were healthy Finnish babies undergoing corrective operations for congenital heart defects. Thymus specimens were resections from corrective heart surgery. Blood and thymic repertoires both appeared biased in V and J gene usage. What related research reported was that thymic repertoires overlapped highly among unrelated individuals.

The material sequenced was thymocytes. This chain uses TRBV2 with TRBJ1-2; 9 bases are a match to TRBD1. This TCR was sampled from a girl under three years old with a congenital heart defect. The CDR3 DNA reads TGTGCCAGGGGGAGGGACAGGGTAAATGGCTACACCTTC. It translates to CARGRDRVNGYTF.